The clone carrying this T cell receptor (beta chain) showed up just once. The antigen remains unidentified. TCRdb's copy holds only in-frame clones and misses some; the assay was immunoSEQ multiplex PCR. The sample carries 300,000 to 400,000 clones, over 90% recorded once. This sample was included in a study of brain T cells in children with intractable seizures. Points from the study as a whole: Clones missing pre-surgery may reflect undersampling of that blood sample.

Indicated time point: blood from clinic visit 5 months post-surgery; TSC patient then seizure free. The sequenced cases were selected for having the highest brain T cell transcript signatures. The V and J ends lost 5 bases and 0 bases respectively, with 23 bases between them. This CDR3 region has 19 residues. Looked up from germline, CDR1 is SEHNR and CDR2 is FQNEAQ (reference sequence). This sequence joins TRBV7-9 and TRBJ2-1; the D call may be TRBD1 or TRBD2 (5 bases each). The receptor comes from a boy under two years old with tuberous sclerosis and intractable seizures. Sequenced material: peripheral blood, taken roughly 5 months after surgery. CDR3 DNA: TGTGCCAGCAGCCCCCTGCCCTCAGGTCACGGGACCTCCTACAATGAGCAGTTCTTC. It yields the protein CASSPLPSGHGTSYNEQFF.